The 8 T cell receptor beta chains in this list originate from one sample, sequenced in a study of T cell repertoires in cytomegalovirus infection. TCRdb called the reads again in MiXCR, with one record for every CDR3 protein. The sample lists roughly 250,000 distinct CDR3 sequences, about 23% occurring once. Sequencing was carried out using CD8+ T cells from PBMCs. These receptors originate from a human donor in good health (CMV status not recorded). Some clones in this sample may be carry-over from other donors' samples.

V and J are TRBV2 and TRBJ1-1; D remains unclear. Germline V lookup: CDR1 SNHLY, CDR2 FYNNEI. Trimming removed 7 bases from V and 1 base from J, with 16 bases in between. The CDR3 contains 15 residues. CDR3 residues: CASIAQVPPNTEAFF. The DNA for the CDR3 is TGTGCCAGCATCGCCCAGGTTCCTCCGAACACTGAAGCTTTCTTT.

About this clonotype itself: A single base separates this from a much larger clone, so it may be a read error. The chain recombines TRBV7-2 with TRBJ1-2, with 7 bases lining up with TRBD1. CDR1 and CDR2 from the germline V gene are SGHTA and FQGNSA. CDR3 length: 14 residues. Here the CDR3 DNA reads TGTGCCGGCAGCAAACAGGGGCCCTCCTATGGCTACACCTTC. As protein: CAGSKQGPSYGYTF.

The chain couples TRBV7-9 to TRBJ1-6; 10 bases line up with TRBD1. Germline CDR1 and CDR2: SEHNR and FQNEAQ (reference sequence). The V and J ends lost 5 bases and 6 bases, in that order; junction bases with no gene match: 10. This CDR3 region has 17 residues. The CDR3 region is CASSARDRGWGNSPLHF. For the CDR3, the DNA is TGTGCCAGCAGCGCCCGGGACAGGGGCTGGGGTAATTCACCCCTCCACTTT. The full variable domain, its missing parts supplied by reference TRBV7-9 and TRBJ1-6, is DTGVSQNPRHKITKRGQNVTFRCDPISEHNRLYWYRQTLGQGPEFLTYFQNEAQLEKSRLLSDRFSAERPKGSFSTLEIQRTEQGDSAMYLCASSARDRGWGNSPLHFGNGTRLTVT.

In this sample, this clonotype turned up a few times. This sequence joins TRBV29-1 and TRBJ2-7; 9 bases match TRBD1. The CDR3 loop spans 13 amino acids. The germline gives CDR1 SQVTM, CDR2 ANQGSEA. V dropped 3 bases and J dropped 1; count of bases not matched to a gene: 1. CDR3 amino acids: CSVDGQGSYEQYF. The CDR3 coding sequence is TGCAGCGTTGATGGACAGGGGTCCTACGAGCAGTACTTC.

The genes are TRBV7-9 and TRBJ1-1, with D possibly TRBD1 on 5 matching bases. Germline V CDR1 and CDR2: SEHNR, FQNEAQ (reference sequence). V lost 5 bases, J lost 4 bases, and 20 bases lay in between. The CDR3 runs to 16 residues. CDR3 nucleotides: TGTGCCAGCAGCAAGACCACCACAGGTCCTCCCACTGAAGCTTTCTTT. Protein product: CASSKTTTGPPTEAFF.

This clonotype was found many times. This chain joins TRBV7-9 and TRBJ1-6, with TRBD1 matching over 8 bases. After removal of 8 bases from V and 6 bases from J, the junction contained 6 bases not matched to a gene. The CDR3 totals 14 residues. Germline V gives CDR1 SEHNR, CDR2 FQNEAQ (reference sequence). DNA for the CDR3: TGTGCCAGCGTGCTTACAGGGGGTAATTCACCCCTCCACTTT. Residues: CASVLTGGNSPLHF.

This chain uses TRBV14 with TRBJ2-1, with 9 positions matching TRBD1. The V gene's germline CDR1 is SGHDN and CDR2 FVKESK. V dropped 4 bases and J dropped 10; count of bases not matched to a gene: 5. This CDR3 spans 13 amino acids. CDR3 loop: CASSLQGAGEQFF. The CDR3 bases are TGTGCCAGCAGCCTACAGGGGGCGGGAGAGCAGTTCTTC.

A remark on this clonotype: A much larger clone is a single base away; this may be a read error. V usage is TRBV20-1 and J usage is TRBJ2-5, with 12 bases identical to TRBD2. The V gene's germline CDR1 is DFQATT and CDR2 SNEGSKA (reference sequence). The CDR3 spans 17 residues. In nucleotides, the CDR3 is TGCAGTGCTAGAGGGGGACCTAGCGGGGGGGCCTCGAAGACCCGGTACTTC. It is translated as CSARGGPSGGASKTRYF.